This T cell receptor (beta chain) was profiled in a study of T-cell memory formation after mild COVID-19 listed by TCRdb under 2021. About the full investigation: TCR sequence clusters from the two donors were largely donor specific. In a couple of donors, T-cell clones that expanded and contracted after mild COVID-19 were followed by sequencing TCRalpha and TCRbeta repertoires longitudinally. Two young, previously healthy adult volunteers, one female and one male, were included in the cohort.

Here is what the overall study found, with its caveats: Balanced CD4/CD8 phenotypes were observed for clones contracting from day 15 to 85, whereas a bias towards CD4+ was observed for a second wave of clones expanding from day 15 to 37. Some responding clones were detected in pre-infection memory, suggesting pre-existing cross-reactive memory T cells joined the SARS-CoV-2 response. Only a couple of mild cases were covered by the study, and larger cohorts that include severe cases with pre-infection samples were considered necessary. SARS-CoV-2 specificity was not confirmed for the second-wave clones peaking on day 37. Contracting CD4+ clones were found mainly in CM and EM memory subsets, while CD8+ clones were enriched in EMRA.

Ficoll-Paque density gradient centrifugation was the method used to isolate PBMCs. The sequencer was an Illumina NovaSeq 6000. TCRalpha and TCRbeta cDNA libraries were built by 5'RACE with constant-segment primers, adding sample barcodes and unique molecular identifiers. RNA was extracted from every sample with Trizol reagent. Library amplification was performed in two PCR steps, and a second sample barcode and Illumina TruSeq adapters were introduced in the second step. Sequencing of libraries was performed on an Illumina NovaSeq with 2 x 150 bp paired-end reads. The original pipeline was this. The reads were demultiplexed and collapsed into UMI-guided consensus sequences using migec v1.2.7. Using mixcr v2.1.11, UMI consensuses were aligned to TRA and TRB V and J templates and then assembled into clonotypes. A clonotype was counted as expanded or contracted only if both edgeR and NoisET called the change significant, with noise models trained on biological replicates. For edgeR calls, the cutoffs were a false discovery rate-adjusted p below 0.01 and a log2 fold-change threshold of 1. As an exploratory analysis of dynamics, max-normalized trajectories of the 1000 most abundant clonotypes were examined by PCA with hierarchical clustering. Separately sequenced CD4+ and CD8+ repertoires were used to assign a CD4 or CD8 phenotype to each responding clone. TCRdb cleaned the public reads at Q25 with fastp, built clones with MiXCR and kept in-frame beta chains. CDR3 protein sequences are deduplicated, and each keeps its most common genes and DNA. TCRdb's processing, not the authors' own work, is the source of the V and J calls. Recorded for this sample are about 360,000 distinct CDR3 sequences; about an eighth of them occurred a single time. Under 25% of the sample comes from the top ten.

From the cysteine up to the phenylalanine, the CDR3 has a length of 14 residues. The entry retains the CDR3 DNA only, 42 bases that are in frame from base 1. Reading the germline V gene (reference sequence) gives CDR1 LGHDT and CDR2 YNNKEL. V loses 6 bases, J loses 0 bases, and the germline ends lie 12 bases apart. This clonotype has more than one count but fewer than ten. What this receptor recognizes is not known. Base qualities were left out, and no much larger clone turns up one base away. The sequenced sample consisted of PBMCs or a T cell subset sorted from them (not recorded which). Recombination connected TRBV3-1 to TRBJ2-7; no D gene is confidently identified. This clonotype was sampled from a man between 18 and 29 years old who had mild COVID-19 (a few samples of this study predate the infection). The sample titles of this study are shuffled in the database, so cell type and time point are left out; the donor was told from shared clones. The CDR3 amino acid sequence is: CASSPTDFSYEQYF. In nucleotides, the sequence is TGTGCCAGCAGTCCAACAGATTTCTCCTACGAGCAGTACTTC.